The rows below give T cell receptor beta chains drawn from one sample of a study of CD8+CD57+ T cells in acquired aplastic anemia. MiXCR was run by TCRdb on the reads, yielding one entry per CDR3 protein. This sample has about 110,000 distinct CDR3 sequences, with about half found just once. The sequencing input was sorted CD4+, CD8+, or CD8+CD57+ T cells (not recorded which) from PBMCs. Receptors originate from a human donor in good health, serving as a control. Both conserved end residues are part of each CDR3. The D gene is left open where the match is weak. Only part of the rows carry a size: once, few, many, or a class if the clone is expanded.

clone size	D gene	V gene	J gene	CDR3 DNA	CDR3 protein
NA	NA	TRBV20-1	TRBJ2-7	TGCAGTGCTAGAGATCTTGGGGGTCCCCTCGCCTACGAGCAGTACTTC	CSARDLGGPLAYEQYF
NA	TRBD1	TRBV19	TRBJ2-7	TGTGCCAGTAGTATTGGGACAGGGGCAGGAGAGCAGTACTTC	CASSIGTGAGEQYF
once	NA	TRBV19	TRBJ2-2	TGTGCCAGTACGTCAATGCGTCTCCGGGATACCGGGGAGCTGTTTTTT	CASTSMRLRDTGELFF
NA	NA	TRBV7-6	TRBJ2-2	TGTGCCAGCAGCTTAGAATGGGCGACCTACGCGAACACCGGGGAGCTGTTTTTT	CASSLEWATYANTGELFF
NA	TRBD1	TRBV12-3/TRBV12-4	TRBJ1-5	TGTGCCAGCAGTTCCTGGGACAGGGAAAATCAGCCCCAGCATTTT	CASSSWDRENQPQHF
NA	TRBD1	TRBV25-1	TRBJ2-7	TGTGCCAGCAGTGCCGGACAGGGCTTCGGCGAGCAGTACTTC	CASSAGQGFGEQYF
NA	TRBD1	TRBV10-3	TRBJ1-5	TGTGCCATCAGTGAGGCATTCACAGGGGCTAGCAATCAGCCCCAGCATTTT	CAISEAFTGASNQPQHF
NA	TRBD1	TRBV25-1	TRBJ2-7	TGTGCCAGCAGTGGGGGGAACAGGGGCTACGAGCAGTACTTC	CASSGGNRGYEQYF
NA	NA	TRBV25-1	TRBJ1-2	TGTGCCAGCAGTGGGGGGGGCCACACCTTC	CASSGGGHTF
NA	NA	TRBV15	TRBJ1-2	TGTGCCACCAGCAGAGACGCCGTGGGGAGCGATGGCTACGCCTTC	CATSRDAVGSDGYAF
many	NA	TRBV27	TRBJ1-2	TGTGCCAGCAGTCCGGGACTGTCTATCTATGGCTACACCTTC	CASSPGLSIYGYTF
NA	TRBD1	TRBV19	TRBJ2-3	TGTGCCAGTAGGACACAGGGGGGTTACACAGATACGCAGTATTTT	CASRTQGGYTDTQYF
NA	NA	TRBV6-1	TRBJ1-6	TGTGCCAGCAGTGACAGGTGGGACGGTGGATCACCCCTCCACTTT	CASSDRWDGGSPLHF
few	NA	TRBV25-1	TRBJ2-7	TGTGCCAGCAGTGGGGGGGGCAGGGGGATACCCTACGAGCAGTACTTC	CASSGGGRGIPYEQYF
NA	NA	TRBV29-1	TRBJ1-2	TGCAGCGTTGAGAGGACAGATTCGACGTATGGCTACACCTTC	CSVERTDSTYGYTF
NA	NA	TRBV2	TRBJ1-1	TGTGCCAGCAGTGCCAGGAGGGGCACTGAAGCTTTCTTT	CASSARRGTEAFF
NA	NA	TRBV29-1	TRBJ2-7	TGCAGCGTTGTCTTAGTTGCACAGTTCGAGCAGTACTTC	CSVVLVAQFEQYF
NA	NA	TRBV19	TRBJ2-3	TGTGCCAGTAGCTCCGGAGGGGACACAGATACGCAGTATTTT	CASSSGGDTDTQYF
many	NA	TRBV6-1	TRBJ2-7	TGTGCCAGCTCCAAAAGACCCGCCTACGAGCAGTACTTC	CASSKRPAYEQYF
NA	NA	TRBV19	TRBJ2-3	TGTGCCAGTAGTATTGGACGCTCCGGTAATACGCAGTATTTT	CASSIGRSGNTQYF
many	NA	TRBV4-3	TRBJ1-5	TGCGCCAGCAGCCCCACCCTTAGCAATCAGCCCCAGCATTTT	CASSPTLSNQPQHF
many	TRBD1	TRBV10-1	TRBJ1-5	TGCGCCAGCAGTGACCCAATATTGCAGGGGGGGGATCAGCCCCAGCATTTT	CASSDPILQGGDQPQHF
NA	NA	TRBV7-3	TRBJ2-7	TGTGCCAGCAGCCCGGACAAGAACTACGAGCAGTACTTC	CASSPDKNYEQYF
few	NA	TRBV10-3	TRBJ1-2	TGTGCCATCCAGGAGGATTCCGCTAACTATGGCTACACCTTC	CAIQEDSANYGYTF
many	TRBD1	TRBV12-3/TRBV12-4	TRBJ1-2	TGTGCCAGCATCTCCGGGACAGCGACCGGGGGCTACACCTTC	CASISGTATGGYTF
NA	NA	TRBV30	TRBJ1-1	TGTGCCTGGAGTGTACGCGGGGGCTCGATTGCTTTCTTT	CAWSVRGGSIAFF
many	NA	TRBV24-1	TRBJ1-5	TGTGCCACCAGTGACAGACAGCTCCCTCCCCACAATCAGCCCCAGCATTTT	CATSDRQLPPHNQPQHF
NA	NA	TRBV4-3	TRBJ1-2	TGCGCCAGCAGCCAAGACGAAGCGCAGCACTATGGCTACACCTTC	CASSQDEAQHYGYTF
NA	TRBD1	TRBV11-2	TRBJ2-6	TGTGCCAGCAGCTGGGGACAGGGGACTGGGGCCAACGTCCTGACTTTC	CASSWGQGTGANVLTF
NA	TRBD1	TRBV29-1	TRBJ1-2	TGCAGCGTTGAAGAAAAAGGGGGCACGGGCTACACCTTC	CSVEEKGGTGYTF
many	TRBD1	TRBV5-5	TRBJ1-2	TGTGCCAGCAGCCTCGACAGGGGTAAAGGGTATGGCTACACCTTC	CASSLDRGKGYGYTF
many	NA	TRBV6-5	TRBJ1-1	TGTGCCAGCAGTTACAGTCTGGGGACTGAAGCTTTCTTT	CASSYSLGTEAFF
NA	TRBD2	TRBV29-1	TRBJ2-7	TGCAGCGCCATCTTAATTGGGGGGGGCTACGAGCAGTACTTC	CSAILIGGGYEQYF
NA	NA	TRBV20-1	TRBJ1-5	TGCAGTGCTCAGGTCCCGGCCCAACAGCCCCAGCATTTT	CSAQVPAQQPQHF